These 21 T cell receptor beta chains share one sample of origin, sequenced in a study of blood T cell repertoires in COVID-19 (dated by TCRdb to the early 2020s). Library generation was performed with the immunoSEQ multiplex PCR assay. TCRdb retrieved this table from immuneACCESS and kept in-frame rearrangements only. Not all clones are present; in checked studies, unresolved V genes account for under half, and no reason is known for the remainder. Across this sample there are some 220,000 clones, with roughly 84% seen only once. Of the sample, 4.5% to 6% is held by the ten largest clones. Sample: peripheral blood. The receptors derive from a woman aged 55-70 years who had recovered from COVID-19.

The chain is built from TRBV27 and TRBJ2-1; 7 nucleotides match TRBD2. The germline V gene encodes CDR1 MNHEY and CDR2 SMNVEV (reference sequence). The V segment lost 3 bases and the J segment 3 bases; nucleotides outside the gene matches: 5. This CDR3 has 15 amino acids. Written as DNA, the CDR3 is TGTGCCAGCAGTTTCTCAGCGGGGTTCTACAATGAGCAGTTCTTC. This encodes CASSFSAGFYNEQFF.

This clone was counted a few times. The chain is built from TRBV5-1 and TRBJ2-2; 7 positions match TRBD1. The CDR3 extends over 17 amino acids. J was trimmed by 4 bases and V by 2 bases; bases with no gene match: 11. Per the germline V gene, CDR1 is SGHRS and CDR2 is YFSETQ. CDR3 residues: CASSLTRASGGTGELFF. The DNA for the CDR3 is TGCGCCAGCAGCTTAACCCGGGCCTCAGGGGGCACCGGGGAGCTGTTTTTT.

This sequence joins TRBV9 and TRBJ1-3, with D unresolved. Germline V gene data show CDR1 as SGDLS and CDR2 as YYNGEE. Trimming took 0 bases from V and 0 from J, leaving 13 bases between them. This CDR3 contains 17 residues. The CDR3 sequence: CASSVEIELGSGNTIYF. DNA of the CDR3: TGTGCCAGCAGCGTAGAGATAGAGCTCGGCTCTGGAAACACCATATATTTT.

This clone has at least ten counts. The rearrangement uses TRBV7-9 and TRBJ2-7, with D perhaps matching TRBD2 (6 bases). This CDR3 region has 14 residues. Trimming cost V 3 bases and J 1 base, with 10 bases left between them. Germline V gives CDR1 SEHNR, CDR2 FQNEAQ (reference sequence). The DNA of the CDR3 is TGTGCCAGCAGCTTTATGGGAGGTTCCTACGAGCAGTACTTC. It codes for CASSFMGGSYEQYF.

The V call is TRBV9, the J call TRBJ1-2; D perhaps matches TRBD1 (6 bases). With 4 bases removed from V and 3 bases from J, the gap between germline ends came to 19 bases. The CDR3 loop spans 16 amino acids. The germline gives CDR1 SGDLS, CDR2 YYNGEE. The CDR3 loop is CASSPGGAGIHYGYTF. The CDR3 DNA reads TGTGCCAGCAGCCCGGGGGGGGCGGGAATCCACTATGGCTACACCTTC.

The chain recombines TRBV25-1 with TRBJ2-1; TRBD2 aligns across 10 bases. This CDR3 contains 17 residues. V shed 3 bases, J shed 0 bases, and the junction held 5 bases outside the gene matches. From germline, CDR1 is MGHDK and CDR2 SYGVNS. The DNA for the CDR3 is TGTGCCAGCAGTGACCTTAGCGGGGGGAGCTCCTACAATGAGCAGTTCTTC. Amino acid sequence: CASSDLSGGSSYNEQFF.

The V call is TRBV2, the J call TRBJ1-4; 10 bases are a match to TRBD1. The CDR3 spans 15 residues. CDR1 and CDR2 from the germline V gene are SNHLY and FYNNEI. Unmatched junction bases numbered 6, after V lost 4 bases and J lost 7 bases. CDR3 residues: CASSGQGASIEKLFF. As DNA, the CDR3 is TGTGCCAGCAGTGGACAGGGGGCATCTATTGAAAAACTGTTTTTT.

V usage is TRBV12-3 or TRBV12-4 and J usage is TRBJ1-4; D is unresolved. With 4 bases removed from V and 8 bases from J, the gap between germline ends came to 8 bases. The CDR3 sequence is 12 residues long. The CDR3 spells CASSWAEEKLFF. The CDR3 region has the DNA TGTGCCAGCAGTTGGGCCGAAGAAAAACTGTTTTTT.

The V call is TRBV5-1, the J call TRBJ2-7, with 12 bases identical to TRBD2. CDR1 and CDR2 from the germline V gene are SGHRS and YFSETQ. The CDR3 has 15 amino acids. Trimming took 7 bases from V and 7 from J; bases not matched to a gene: 12. CDR3 in DNA: TGCGCCAGCCATTTAACGGGACTAGCGGGTAAAGAGCAGTACTTC. Translated, it gives CASHLTGLAGKEQYF.

Details on this clone: A read error may account for a junction end that differs from germline. The CDR3 DNA sequence: TGTGCCAGCAGTTTGGACAGGGGCTCCTACGAGCAGTACTTC. Residues: CASSLDRGSYEQYF. The V call is TRBV5-4, the J call TRBJ2-7; TRBD1 aligns across 9 bases. There are 14 residues in the CDR3. Germline V gives CDR1 SGHNT, CDR2 YYREEE (reference sequence).

The J gene is TRBJ1-2, the V gene TRBV19; TRBD1 matches at 7 bases. Unmatched junction bases numbered 2, after V lost 5 bases and J lost 2 bases. This CDR3 spans 13 amino acids. Per the germline V gene, CDR1 is LNHDA and CDR2 is SQIVND (reference sequence). The CDR3 region has the DNA TGTGCCAGTAGTGTGACAGGGAACTATGGCTACACCTTC. Its protein product is CASSVTGNYGYTF.

This chain uses TRBV5-1 with TRBJ2-3; D unresolved. Germline CDR1 reads SGHRS; CDR2 reads YFSETQ. The CDR3 is 15 amino acids. Trimming left V 4 bases short and J 6 bases short, with 18 bases between. The CDR3 here is CASSPGFSIGDTQYF. CDR3 bases: TGCGCCAGCAGCCCGGGTTTTTCCATAGGCGATACGCAGTATTTT.

The rearrangement joins TRBV5-6 to TRBJ2-3; 11 bases line up with TRBD1. Germline values: CDR1 SGHDT, CDR2 YYEEEE. Trimming removed 4 bases from V and 4 bases from J; junction bases left unmatched: 5. The CDR3 covers 15 residues. This CDR3 reads CASSLGQGAADTQYF. The CDR3 DNA is TGTGCCAGCAGCCTAGGACAGGGGGCGGCAGATACGCAGTATTTT. Using reference TRBV5-6 and TRBJ2-3 for the parts outside the CDR3, the full variable domain is DAGVTQSPTHLIKTRGQQVTLRCSPKSGHDTVSWYQQALGQGPQFIFQYYEEEERQRGNFPDRFSGHQFPNYSSELNVNALLLGDSALYLCASSLGQGAADTQYFGPGTRLTVL.

CDR3 bases: TGTGCCAGCAGCCTTTTCCGACTCGTCCAAGAGACCCAGTACTTC. Translating gives CASSLFRLVQETQYF. The chain combines TRBV7-9 with TRBJ2-5; D is undetermined. This CDR3 is 15 amino acids long. Germline CDR1 and CDR2: SEHNR and FQNEAQ (reference sequence). The germline V and J ends were trimmed by 5 bases and 1 base, with 14 bases remaining between them. The variable domain in full, with the rest retrieved from reference TRBV7-9 and TRBJ2-5, is DTGVSQNPRHKITKRGQNVTFRCDPISEHNRLYWYRQTLGQGPEFLTYFQNEAQLEKSRLLSDRFSAERPKGSFSTLEIQRTEQGDSAMYLCASSLFRLVQETQYFGPGTRLLVL.

The count of this clone is one. The J gene is TRBJ1-2, the V gene TRBV5-1; tentatively, D is TRBD1 (6 bases). This CDR3 is 14 amino acids long. V shed 2 bases and J shed 7 bases, with 15 bases lying between them. Germline lookup yields CDR1 SGHRS and CDR2 YFSETQ. In DNA, the CDR3 is TGCGCCAGCAGCTTTACGACAGGCCGGGGTGGCTACACCTTC. The encoded protein is CASSFTTGRGGYTF.

The chain combines TRBV20-1 with TRBJ2-3; tentatively, D is TRBD2 (5 bases). Germline V gives CDR1 DFQATT, CDR2 SNEGSKA (reference sequence). The CDR3 runs to 11 residues. CDR3 residues: CSGVFTDTQYF. In DNA, the CDR3 is TGCAGCGGGGTTTTCACAGATACGCAGTATTTT.

The chain recombines TRBV7-2 with TRBJ1-2, with D maybe TRBD1 (5 bases). Between the trimmed V and J ends, which lost 3 bases and 1 base, there was a span of 9 bases. CDR3 size: 14 residues. In germline, CDR1 is SGHTA, CDR2 FQGNSA. DNA of the CDR3: TGTGCCAGCAGCTTCCGTCAGGGTAACTATGGCTACACCTTC. Amino acids: CASSFRQGNYGYTF. Full variable domain (remainder filled in from reference TRBV7-2 and TRBJ1-2): GAGVSQSPSNKVTEKGKDVELRCDPISGHTALYWYRQSLGQGLEFLIYFQGNSAPDKSGLPSDRFSAERTGGSVSTLTIQRTQQEDSAVYLCASSFRQGNYGYTFGSGTRLTVV.

The chain is built from TRBV25-1 and TRBJ1-1; TRBD1 aligns across 7 bases. Germline V gene data show CDR1 as MGHDK and CDR2 as SYGVNS. The CDR3 contains 13 residues. Trimming took 6 bases from V and 1 from J; bases not matched to a gene: 2. CDR3 region: CASRDRENTEAFF. The CDR3 nucleotides read TGTGCCAGCAGAGACAGGGAGAACACTGAAGCTTTCTTT.

This clone was recorded only once. The chain employs TRBV12-3 or TRBV12-4 and TRBJ1-3; D is undetermined. CDR3 length equals 13 residues. The V end was cut by 6 bases, the J end by 5 bases, with 11 bases between. The CDR3 region has the DNA TGTGCCAGCAGCCCGGTCGGGAGAAACACCATATATTTT. Its protein is CASSPVGRNTIYF.

V gene TRBV7-8 combines with J gene TRBJ2-1, with 9 positions matching TRBD2. The V segment lost 5 bases and the J segment 5 bases; nucleotides outside the gene matches: 10. This CDR3 has 16 residues. Germline loops: CDR1 SGHVS, CDR2 FQNEAQ. CDR3 protein: CASSQRRLAAHNEQFF. The CDR3 DNA sequence: TGTGCCAGCAGCCAAAGACGACTAGCGGCTCACAATGAGCAGTTCTTC.

This chain links TRBV27 with TRBJ1-5, with D unclear. The germline V gene has CDR1 MNHEY and CDR2 SMNVEV (reference sequence). Trimming stripped 5 bases from V and 2 bases from J, with 16 bases between. The CDR3 is made up of 16 amino acids. The DNA of the CDR3 is TGTGCCAGCAGTATGTTGTCGCGATTGGGCAATCAGCCCCAGCATTTT. It specifies CASSMLSRLGNQPQHF.